This T cell receptor beta chain emerged from a study of blood T cell repertoires in COVID-19 (dated by TCRdb to the early 2020s). Broadly, across the study: The collaborator samples originated in the United States, Italy and Spain and spanned the acute and convalescent phases of COVID-19. The material from the prospective study consisted of cDNA or gDNA derived from T cells, B-cell-depleted T cells, or PBMCs. Subjects who had been exposed to COVID-19, were actively infected with it, or had recovered from it provided the deeply sampled blood TCRbeta repertoires that made up the dataset. The repertoires were released in a freely available public database meant as a resource for research on the immune response to SARS-CoV-2. Samples came from the ongoing ImmuneRACE study (first 160 participants) plus 1,254 subjects from 6 global collaborators. A de-identified subject ID, COVID-19 status, age in years and sex were almost always included in the sample metadata. Where available, HLA class I and class II types were taken from metadata supplied by the sample provider and were not determined by assay-based typing. Results and caveats for the whole study, not just this receptor: Clinical and demographic metadata were provided uncurated, with the amount varying by source and participant.

The immunoSEQ Assay, a bias-controlled multiplex PCR, was used to amplify TCRbeta CDR3 regions from genomic DNA. In the paper's pipeline: Within the assay, amplification of reference gene primers was used to estimate how many nucleated cells each sample contained. To quantify the absolute abundance of each unique TCRbeta CDR3 rearrangement, sequence reads were collapsed and filtered. For each sample, productive Simpson clonality was calculated as the square root of Simpson's diversity index across productive rearrangements. As stored in TCRdb, this immuneACCESS dataset retains in-frame rearrangements with V and J assigned. A fraction of the clones does not appear; measured against another copy, unresolved V genes explain less than half of the discrepancy, and the remainder lacks a known reason. V, J and clone size reflect that table, while D and trimming were determined from the DNA. This sample comprises roughly 150,000 clones, 75% to 90% of them detected only once. The ten largest make up approximately 10% of the sample.

To note about this clone: Its specific antigen is unknown. Per-base quality was not reported, and no clone a single base away is much larger than it.

The collaborating institutions used their own protocols to collect whole blood in K2EDTA tubes. For TCRbeta analysis, collaborator samples were shipped as frozen whole blood, as isolated PBMCs, or as DNA extracted from either sample type. Between the V and J ends, shortened by 0 bases and 3 bases respectively, the junction contains 13 bases. CDR1 and CDR2, looked up from the germline V gene, are SGHRS and YFSETQ. The CDR3, cysteine through phenylalanine, is 16 amino acids long. Only CDR3 DNA remains: 48 bases, in frame from the first base. Recombination linked TRBV5-1 to TRBJ2-1, with a tentative D gene TRBD2 over 7 matching bases. This TCR was sampled from a human donor in a cohort sampled during active COVID-19. The sequenced sample consisted of peripheral blood. The CDR3: CASSLGAGHVYNEQFF. The sequenced DNA: TGCGCCAGCAGCTTGGGAGCGGGACATGTCTACAATGAGCAGTTCTTC.